This is a list of T cell receptor beta chains from one sample in a study of T cells in Graves' hyperthyroidism and ophthalmopathy. TCRdb called the multiplex PCR reads again in MiXCR, with one record for every CDR3 protein. The sample holds more than 500,000 distinct CDR3 sequences; approximately 14% are singletons and the top ten take around 4.5%. The sequencing input was blood. The origin of the receptors is a middle-aged woman with Graves' ophthalmopathy. The conserved cysteine and the conserved F or W are not part of the CDR3 here. Each record gives: V gene, CDR3 protein.

v_gene: TRBV25-1; CDR3aa: ASSVAGPLSYEQY
v_gene: TRBV6-1; CDR3aa: ASTPGLAGTGELF
v_gene: TRBV30; CDR3aa: ACGLAISYEQY
v_gene: TRBV6-2/TRBV6-3; CDR3aa: ASSTGTGGFSGNTIY
v_gene: TRBV20-1; CDR3aa: SARVGTSYEQY
v_gene: TRBV7-9; CDR3aa: ASSPQGQAGELF
v_gene: TRBV2; CDR3aa: ASRQDITSSYEQY
v_gene: TRBV2; CDR3aa: ASSEAQGVGQPQH
v_gene: TRBV28; CDR3aa: ASRSGSGASEQY
v_gene: TRBV12-3/TRBV12-4; CDR3aa: ASSSLDRNTEAF
v_gene: TRBV28; CDR3aa: ASSLIERATQETQY
v_gene: TRBV11-3; CDR3aa: ASSEPPTNYGYT
v_gene: TRBV12-3/TRBV12-4; CDR3aa: ASSFDSPNTEAF
v_gene: TRBV5-1; CDR3aa: ASSSGTEPYEQY
v_gene: TRBV24-1; CDR3aa: ATSDLLVGQPQH
v_gene: TRBV6-2/TRBV6-3; CDR3aa: ASSYDPGYLYGYT
v_gene: TRBV4-1; CDR3aa: ASSQYDSSSYEQY
v_gene: TRBV6-5; CDR3aa: ASSNWAHPLVDGYT
v_gene: TRBV12-3/TRBV12-4; CDR3aa: ASSLIGDGDGYT
v_gene: TRBV12-3/TRBV12-4; CDR3aa: ASTEWGNTEAF
v_gene: TRBV2; CDR3aa: ASSERGYQPQH
v_gene: TRBV3-1; CDR3aa: ASSQGLPGKIMNTEAF
v_gene: TRBV29-1; CDR3aa: SVEGAGYT
v_gene: TRBV27; CDR3aa: ASRDRTGNGYT
v_gene: TRBV28; CDR3aa: ASRRGEETQY
v_gene: TRBV20-1; CDR3aa: SATPPTGSSYEQY
v_gene: TRBV4-2; CDR3aa: ASTRGLAGVLGTGELF
v_gene: TRBV7-9; CDR3aa: ASTDTGGRNTIY
v_gene: TRBV29-1; CDR3aa: SVVGATGELF
v_gene: TRBV7-8; CDR3aa: ASSLAAVQETQY
v_gene: TRBV5-4; CDR3aa: ASSSQGGNGYT
v_gene: TRBV14; CDR3aa: ASSQEGRYEQY
v_gene: TRBV4-1; CDR3aa: ASSQLNLNTEAF
v_gene: TRBV6-1; CDR3aa: ASMNRGFDTEAF
v_gene: TRBV6-2/TRBV6-3; CDR3aa: ASSGTSGRANTGELF
v_gene: TRBV12-3/TRBV12-4; CDR3aa: ASRGTSGVYEQY
v_gene: TRBV20-1; CDR3aa: SASGAVSTGELF
v_gene: TRBV28; CDR3aa: ASSSPGQQNIQY
v_gene: TRBV11-2; CDR3aa: ASSTGLAGVRDIQY
v_gene: TRBV11-2; CDR3aa: ASSLNAGTTGYT
v_gene: TRBV30; CDR3aa: AWSFQEPKNIQY
v_gene: TRBV15; CDR3aa: ATSKAYTEAF
v_gene: TRBV14; CDR3aa: ASSQDGRTGGDQPQH
v_gene: TRBV4-2; CDR3aa: ASSQEGGGGGETQY
v_gene: TRBV7-8; CDR3aa: ASSSKGFGSGANVLT
v_gene: TRBV6-5; CDR3aa: ASSYGRYNEQF
v_gene: TRBV6-5; CDR3aa: ASSYGRGPWTEAF
v_gene: TRBV5-6; CDR3aa: ASSLASAGSASGYT
v_gene: TRBV9; CDR3aa: ASSPEGGGGETQY
v_gene: TRBV6-2/TRBV6-3; CDR3aa: ALRGPEGRELF